This T cell receptor beta chain is from a study of cytomegalovirus exposure and HLA in healthy donors. Study details: Unique TCR beta sequences numbering some 120 million came from around 180 million T cells in an earlier analysis.

Broader study findings: Some segments of the V type, notably TRBV6-2 and TRBV6-3, were excluded as indistinguishable.

The CDR3 totals 13 residues. V lost 2 bases and J lost 5, with 9 bases in between. Per the germline V gene, CDR1 is MRHNA and CDR2 is SNTAGT. Researchers ran the PCR with 60 Vbeta and 13 Jbeta primers. The repertoire was sequenced with immunoSEQ multiplex PCR; TCRdb's copy has only in-frame clones and lacks some. This sample has some 120,000 clones, with around 83% found just once. As regards this clone: Its antigen is not known.

The gene calls are TRBV6-4 and TRBJ1-2; possible D gene TRBD1, 5 bases. Source material: PBMCs. This TCR came from a human donor in good health. The CDR3, as DNA: TGTGCCAGCAGTGACAGTAGGGGATATGGCTACACCTTC. The encoded protein is CASSDSRGYGYTF.